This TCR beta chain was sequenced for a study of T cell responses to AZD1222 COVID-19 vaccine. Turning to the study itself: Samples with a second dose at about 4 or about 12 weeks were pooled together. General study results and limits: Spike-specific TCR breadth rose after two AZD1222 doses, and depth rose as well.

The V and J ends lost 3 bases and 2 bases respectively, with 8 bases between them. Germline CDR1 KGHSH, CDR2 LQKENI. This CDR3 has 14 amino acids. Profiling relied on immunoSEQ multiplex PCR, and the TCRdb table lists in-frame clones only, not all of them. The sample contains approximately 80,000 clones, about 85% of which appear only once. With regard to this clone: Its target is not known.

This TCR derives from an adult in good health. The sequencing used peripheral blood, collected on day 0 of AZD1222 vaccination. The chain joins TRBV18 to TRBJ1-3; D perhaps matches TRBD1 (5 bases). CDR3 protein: CASSPTVPGNTIYF. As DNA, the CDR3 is TGTGCCAGCTCACCGACAGTACCTGGAAACACCATATATTTT.